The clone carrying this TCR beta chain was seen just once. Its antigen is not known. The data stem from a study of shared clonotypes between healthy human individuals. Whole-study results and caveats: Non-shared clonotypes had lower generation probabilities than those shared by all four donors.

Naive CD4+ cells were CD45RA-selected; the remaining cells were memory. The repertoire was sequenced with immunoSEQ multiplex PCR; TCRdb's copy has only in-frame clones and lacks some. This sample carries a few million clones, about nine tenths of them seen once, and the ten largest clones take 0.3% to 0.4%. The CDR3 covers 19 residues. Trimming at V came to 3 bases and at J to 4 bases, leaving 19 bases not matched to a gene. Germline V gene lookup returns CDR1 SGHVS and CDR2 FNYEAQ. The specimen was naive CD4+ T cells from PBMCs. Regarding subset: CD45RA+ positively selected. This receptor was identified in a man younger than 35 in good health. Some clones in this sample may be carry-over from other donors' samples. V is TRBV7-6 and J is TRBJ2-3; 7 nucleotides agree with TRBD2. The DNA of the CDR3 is TGTGCCAGCAGCTTCGGCCCGGCGCGGGGACTAAGTTTTGCAGATACGCAGTATTTT. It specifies CASSFGPARGLSFADTQYF. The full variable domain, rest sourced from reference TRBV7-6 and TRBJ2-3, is GAGVSQSPRYKVTKRGQDVALRCDPISGHVSLYWYRQALGQGPEFLTYFNYEAQQDKSGLPNDRFSAERPEGSISTLTIQRTEQRDSAMYRCASSFGPARGLSFADTQYFGPGTRLTVL.